This T cell receptor (beta chain) was identified in a study of blood T cell repertoires in COVID-19. Background on the study: Samples came from the United States, Italy and Spain, spanning acute and convalescent COVID-19.

The CDR3 loop spans 14 amino acids. V trimming: 8 bases; J trimming: 7 bases; junction bases outside the gene matches: 10. Germline-derived CDR1 and CDR2 are SNHLY and FYNNEI. Per the original methods: Reference gene primer amplification gave estimated nucleated cell counts. Generated by immunoSEQ multiplex PCR, the TCRdb table keeps only in-frame clones and is missing some. V and J calls and clone size are given by that table; D and trimming were obtained from the DNA. The sample has about 220,000 clones, around 84% seen once. This clone was recorded only once. The V call is TRBV2, the J call TRBJ1-5, with TRBD1 identical over 8 bases. The sequence came from a man aged 45-65 years with active or convalescent COVID-19. The material sequenced was peripheral blood. As DNA, the CDR3 is TGTGCCAGCCAACGACAGGGGCAGGGGCAGCCCCAGCATTTT. It codes for CASQRQGQGQPQHF.